One T cell receptor beta chain is described in this entry. Its specificity is unknown. Trimming cost V 4 bases and J 6 bases, with 20 bases left between them. The germline V gene encodes CDR1 SGHKS and CDR2 YYEKEE (reference sequence). This CDR3 is built from 16 residues. The study enrolled patients aged 18 to 65 with newly diagnosed hyperthyroidism of under 2 months' duration. Clinicians diagnosed patients from clinical symptoms, serum thyroxine and TRAb, thyroid ultrasound and orbital computed tomography. This sample is drawn from a study of T cells in Graves' hyperthyroidism and ophthalmopathy. Study-level points and caveats: A 13 V-J signature model discriminated ophthalmopathy versus stable hyperthyroidism.

Using RNA transcripts as the source, TCR beta CDR3 regions were amplified. The HTBI primer set drove a first-round RT-PCR of the TCR CDR3. MiXCR, applied by TCRdb to the multiplex PCR reads, yields one record per CDR3 protein. In the table there are approximately 210,000 distinct CDR3 sequences, more than 15% of which are singletons. The chain links TRBV5-5 to TRBJ2-1, with a tentative D call TRBD2 (5 bases). Material: blood. The TCR was taken from a man in his forties or fifties with Graves' hyperthyroidism. The CDR3 sequence is CASSRRTVDRGNEQFF. As DNA, the CDR3 is TGTGCCAGCAGCAGAAGGACTGTCGACCGGGGCAATGAGCAGTTCTTC.